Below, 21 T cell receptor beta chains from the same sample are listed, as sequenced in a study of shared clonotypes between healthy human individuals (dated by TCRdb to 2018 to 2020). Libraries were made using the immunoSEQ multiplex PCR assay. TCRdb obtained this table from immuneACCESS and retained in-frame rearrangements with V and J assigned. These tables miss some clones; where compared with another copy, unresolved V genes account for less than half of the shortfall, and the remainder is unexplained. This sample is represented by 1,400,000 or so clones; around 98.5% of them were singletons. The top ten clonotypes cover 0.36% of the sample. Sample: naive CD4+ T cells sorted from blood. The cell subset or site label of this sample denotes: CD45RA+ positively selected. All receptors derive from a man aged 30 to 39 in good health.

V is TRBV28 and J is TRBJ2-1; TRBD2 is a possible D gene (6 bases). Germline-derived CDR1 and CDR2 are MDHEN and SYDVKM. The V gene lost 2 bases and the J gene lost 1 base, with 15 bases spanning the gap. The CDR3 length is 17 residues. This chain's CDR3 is CASSLAGPGRSYNEQFF. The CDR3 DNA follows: TGTGCCAGCAGTTTAGCGGGGCCAGGTAGGTCCTACAATGAGCAGTTCTTC.

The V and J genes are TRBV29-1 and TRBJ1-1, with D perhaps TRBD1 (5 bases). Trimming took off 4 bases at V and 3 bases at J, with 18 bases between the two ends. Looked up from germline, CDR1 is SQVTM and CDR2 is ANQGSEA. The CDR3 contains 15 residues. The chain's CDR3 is CSVVGDAVRYTEAFF. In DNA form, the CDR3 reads TGCAGCGTTGTAGGGGACGCGGTAAGGTACACTGAAGCTTTCTTT.

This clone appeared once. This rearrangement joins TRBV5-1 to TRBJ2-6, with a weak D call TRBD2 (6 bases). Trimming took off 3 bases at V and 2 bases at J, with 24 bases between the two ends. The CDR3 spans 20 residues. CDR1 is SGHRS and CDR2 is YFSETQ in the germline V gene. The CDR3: CASSYRRGGGKRPGANVLTF. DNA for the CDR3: TGCGCCAGCAGCTATCGCCGGGGAGGCGGAAAAAGGCCTGGGGCCAACGTCCTGACTTTC.

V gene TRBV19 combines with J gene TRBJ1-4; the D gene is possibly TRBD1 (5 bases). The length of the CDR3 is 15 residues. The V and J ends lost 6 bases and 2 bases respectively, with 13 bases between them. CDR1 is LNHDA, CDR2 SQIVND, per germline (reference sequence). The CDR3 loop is CASRRGDITNEKLFF. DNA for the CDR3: TGTGCCAGTAGGAGGGGCGACATTACTAATGAAAAACTGTTTTTT.

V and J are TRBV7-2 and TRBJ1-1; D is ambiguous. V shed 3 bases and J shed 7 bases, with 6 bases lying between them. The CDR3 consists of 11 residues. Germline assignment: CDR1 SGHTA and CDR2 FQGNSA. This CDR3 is CASSFRFEAFF. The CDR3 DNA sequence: TGTGCCAGCAGCTTTAGGTTTGAAGCTTTCTTT.

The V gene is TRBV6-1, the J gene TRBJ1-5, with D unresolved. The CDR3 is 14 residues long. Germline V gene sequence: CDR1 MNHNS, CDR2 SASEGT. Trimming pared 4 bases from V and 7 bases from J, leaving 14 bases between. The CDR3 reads CASSGDLLGQPQHF. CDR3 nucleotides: TGTGCCAGCAGTGGCGACCTTTTGGGGCAGCCCCAGCATTTT.

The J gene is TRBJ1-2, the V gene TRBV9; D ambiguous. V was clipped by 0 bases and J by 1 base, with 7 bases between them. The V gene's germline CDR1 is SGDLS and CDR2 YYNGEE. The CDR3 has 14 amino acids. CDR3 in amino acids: CASSVEKGNYGYTF. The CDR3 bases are TGTGCCAGCAGCGTAGAAAAGGGTAACTATGGCTACACCTTC.

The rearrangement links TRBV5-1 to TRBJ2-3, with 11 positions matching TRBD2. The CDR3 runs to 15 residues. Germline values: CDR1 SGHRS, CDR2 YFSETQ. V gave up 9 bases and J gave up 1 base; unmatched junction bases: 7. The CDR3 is CATTTSGAGTDTQYF. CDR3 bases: TGCGCCACAACGACTAGCGGGGCTGGCACAGATACGCAGTATTTT.

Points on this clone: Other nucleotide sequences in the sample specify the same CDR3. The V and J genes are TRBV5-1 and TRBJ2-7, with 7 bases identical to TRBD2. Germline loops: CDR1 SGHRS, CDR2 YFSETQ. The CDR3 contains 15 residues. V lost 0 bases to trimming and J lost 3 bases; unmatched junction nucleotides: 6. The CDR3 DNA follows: TGCGCCAGCAGCTTGGGGCTAGCGGAAATCTACGAGCAGTACTTC. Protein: CASSLGLAEIYEQYF.

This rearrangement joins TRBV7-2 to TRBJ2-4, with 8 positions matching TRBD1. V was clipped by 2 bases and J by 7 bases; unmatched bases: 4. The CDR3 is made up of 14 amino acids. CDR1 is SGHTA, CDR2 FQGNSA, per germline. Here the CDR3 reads CASSLRQGRNIQYF. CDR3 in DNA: TGTGCCAGCAGCTTACGACAGGGGAGGAACATTCAGTACTTC.

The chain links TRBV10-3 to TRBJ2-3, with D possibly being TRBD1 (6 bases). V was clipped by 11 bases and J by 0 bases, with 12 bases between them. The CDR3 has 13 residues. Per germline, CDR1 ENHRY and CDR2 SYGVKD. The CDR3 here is CAVQGGSTDTQYF. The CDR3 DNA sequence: TGTGCCGTACAGGGTGGGAGCACAGATACGCAGTATTTT.

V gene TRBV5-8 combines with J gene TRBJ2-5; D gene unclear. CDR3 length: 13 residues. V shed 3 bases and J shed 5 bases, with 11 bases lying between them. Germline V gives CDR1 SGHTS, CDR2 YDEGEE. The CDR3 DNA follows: TGTGCCAGCAGCTACTCTAGGCCGGAGACCCAGTACTTC. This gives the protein CASSYSRPETQYF.

Here the CDR3 DNA reads TGTGCCAGCAAGGACAGGGGCGCCCCTCCCAATGAGCAGTTCTTC. Protein sequence: CASKDRGAPPNEQFF. This chain uses TRBV5-4 with TRBJ2-1, with TRBD1 matching 9 bases. With V trimmed by 6 bases and J by 6 bases, 10 bases remained unmatched. This CDR3 region has 15 residues. CDR1 is SGHNT and CDR2 is YYREEE in the germline V gene (reference sequence). The full variable domain, its missing parts supplied by reference TRBV5-4 and TRBJ2-1, is ETGVTQSPTHLIKTRGQQVTLRCSSQSGHNTVSWYQQALGQGPQFIFQYYREEENGRGNFPPRFSGLQFPNYSSELNVNALELDDSALYLCASKDRGAPPNEQFFGPGTRLTVL.

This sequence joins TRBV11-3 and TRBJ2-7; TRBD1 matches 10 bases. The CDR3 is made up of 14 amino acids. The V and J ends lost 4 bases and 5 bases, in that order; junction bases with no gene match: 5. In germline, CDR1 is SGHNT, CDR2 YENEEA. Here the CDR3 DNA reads TGTGCCAGCAGCTGGACAGGGGGTAGCCACGAGCAGTACTTC. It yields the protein CASSWTGGSHEQYF.

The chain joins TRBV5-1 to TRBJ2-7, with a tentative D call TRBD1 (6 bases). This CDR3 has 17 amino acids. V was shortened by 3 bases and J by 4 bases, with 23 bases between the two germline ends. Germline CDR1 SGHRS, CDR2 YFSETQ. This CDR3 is CASSWNFDRHEDYEQYF. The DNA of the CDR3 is TGCGCCAGCAGCTGGAACTTTGACAGGCACGAGGATTACGAGCAGTACTTC.

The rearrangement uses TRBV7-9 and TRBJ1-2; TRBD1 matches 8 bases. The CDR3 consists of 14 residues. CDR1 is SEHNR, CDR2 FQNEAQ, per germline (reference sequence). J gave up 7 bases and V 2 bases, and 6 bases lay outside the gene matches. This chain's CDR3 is CASSLPDRDSGYTF. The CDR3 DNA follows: TGTGCCAGCAGCTTACCGGACAGGGACAGTGGCTACACCTTC.

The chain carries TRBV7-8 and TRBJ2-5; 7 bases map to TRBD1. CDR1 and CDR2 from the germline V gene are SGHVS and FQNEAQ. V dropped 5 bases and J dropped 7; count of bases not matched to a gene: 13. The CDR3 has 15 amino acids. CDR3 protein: CASSTRTGNLGTQYF. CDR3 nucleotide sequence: TGTGCCAGCAGCACGCGGACAGGAAACTTAGGGACCCAGTACTTC. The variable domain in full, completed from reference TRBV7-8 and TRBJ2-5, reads GAGVSQSPRYKVAKRGQDVALRCDPISGHVSLFWYQQALGQGPEFLTYFQNEAQLDKSGLPSDRFFAERPEGSVSTLKIQRTQQEDSAVYLCASSTRTGNLGTQYFGPGTRLLVL.

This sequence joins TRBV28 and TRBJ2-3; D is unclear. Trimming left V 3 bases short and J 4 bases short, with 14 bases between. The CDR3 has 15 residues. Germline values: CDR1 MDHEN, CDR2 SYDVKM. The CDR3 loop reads CASSFKLVLADTQYF. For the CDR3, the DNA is TGTGCCAGCAGTTTCAAGCTGGTGCTTGCAGATACGCAGTATTTT.

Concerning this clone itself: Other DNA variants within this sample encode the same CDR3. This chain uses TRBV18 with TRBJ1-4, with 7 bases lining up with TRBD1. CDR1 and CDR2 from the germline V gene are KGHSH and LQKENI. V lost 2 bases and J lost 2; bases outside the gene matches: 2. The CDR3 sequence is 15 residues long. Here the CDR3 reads CASSPDRATNEKLFF. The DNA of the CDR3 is TGTGCCAGCTCACCAGACAGGGCTACTAATGAAAAACTGTTTTTT. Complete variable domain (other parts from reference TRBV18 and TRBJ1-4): NAGVMQNPRHLVRRRGQEARLRCSPMKGHSHVYWYRQLPEEGLKFMVYLQKENIIDESGMPKERFSAEFPKEGPSILRIQQVVRGDSAAYFCASSPDRATNEKLFFGSGTQLSVL.

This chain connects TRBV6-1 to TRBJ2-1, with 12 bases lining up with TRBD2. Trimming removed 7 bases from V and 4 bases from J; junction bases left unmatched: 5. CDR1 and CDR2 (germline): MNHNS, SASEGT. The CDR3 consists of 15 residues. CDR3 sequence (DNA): TGTGCCAGCAAGTTGGGACTAGCGGGTTACAATGAGCAGTTCTTC. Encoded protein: CASKLGLAGYNEQFF.

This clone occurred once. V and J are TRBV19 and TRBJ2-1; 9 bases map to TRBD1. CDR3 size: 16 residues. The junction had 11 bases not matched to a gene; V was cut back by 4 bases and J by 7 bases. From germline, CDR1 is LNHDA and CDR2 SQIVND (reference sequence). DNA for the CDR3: TGTGCCAGTAGTAACCCCGGGACAGGGAAAGGTAATGAGCAGTTCTTC. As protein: CASSNPGTGKGNEQFF. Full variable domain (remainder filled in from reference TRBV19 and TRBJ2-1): DGGITQSPKYLFRKEGQNVTLSCEQNLNHDAMYWYRQDPGQGLRLIYYSQIVNDFQKGDIAEGYSVSREKKESFPLTVTSAQKNPTAFYLCASSNPGTGKGNEQFFGPGTRLTVL.